This TCR beta chain stems from a study of blood T cells in healthy people across ages. Study-wide points: A roughly linear fall in TCR beta diversity per million T cells was seen with increasing age.

This clonotype was counted once. What it recognizes is unknown. With a J-beta primer mix and a sample-barcoded 5' primer, a second PCR ran 7 to 11 cycles. TCRdb re-derived calls from the 5' RACE reads in MiXCR, one entry per CDR3 protein. The data contain about 1 million distinct CDR3 sequences, more than 35% of them seen just once; the ten biggest clones take up approximately 20%. With 4 bases clipped from V and 11 bases from J, the junction kept 14 bases outside the gene matches. In germline, CDR1 is SEHNR, CDR2 FQNEAQ (reference sequence). The CDR3 loop spans 15 amino acids. This chain links TRBV7-9 with TRBJ2-1; 7 bases are a match to TRBD2. The receptor comes from a woman aged 60 to 75 in good health. Sequenced input: blood. The CDR3, as DNA: TGTGCCAGCAGCTCCGGGACCCTGTTGGGAGGGCAGCAGTTCTTC. Its protein is CASSSGTLLGGQQFF.